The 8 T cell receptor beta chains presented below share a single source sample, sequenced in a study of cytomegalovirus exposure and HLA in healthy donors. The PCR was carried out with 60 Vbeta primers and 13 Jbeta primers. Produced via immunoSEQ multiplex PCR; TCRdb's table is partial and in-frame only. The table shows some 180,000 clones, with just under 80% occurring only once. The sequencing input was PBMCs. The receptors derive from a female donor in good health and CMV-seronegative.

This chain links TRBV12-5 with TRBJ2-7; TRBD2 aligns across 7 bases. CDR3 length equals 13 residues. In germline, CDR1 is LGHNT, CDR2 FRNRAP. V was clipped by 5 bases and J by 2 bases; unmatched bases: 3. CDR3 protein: CASGASGTYEQYF. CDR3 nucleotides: TGTGCTAGTGGTGCTAGCGGTACCTACGAGCAGTACTTC.

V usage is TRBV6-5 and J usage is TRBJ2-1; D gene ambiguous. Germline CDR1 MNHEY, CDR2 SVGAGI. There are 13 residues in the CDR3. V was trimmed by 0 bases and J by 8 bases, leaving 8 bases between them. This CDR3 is CASSYSIADEQFF. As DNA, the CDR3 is TGTGCCAGCAGTTACTCGATAGCCGATGAGCAGTTCTTC.

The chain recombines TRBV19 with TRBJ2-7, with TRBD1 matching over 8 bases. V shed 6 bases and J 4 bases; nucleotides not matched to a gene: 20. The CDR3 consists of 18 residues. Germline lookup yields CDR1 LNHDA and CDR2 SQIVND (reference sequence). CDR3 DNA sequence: TGTGCCAGTAGACCCGACAGGGGAGACCGGATAGGAGTATACGAGCAGTACTTC. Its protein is CASRPDRGDRIGVYEQYF.

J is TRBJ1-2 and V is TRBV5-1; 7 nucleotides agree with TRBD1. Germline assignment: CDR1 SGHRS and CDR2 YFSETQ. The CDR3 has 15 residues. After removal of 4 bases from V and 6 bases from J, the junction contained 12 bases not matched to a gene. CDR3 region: CASSNSGTDKNGYTF. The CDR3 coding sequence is TGCGCCAGCAGCAACTCCGGGACAGATAAGAATGGCTACACCTTC.

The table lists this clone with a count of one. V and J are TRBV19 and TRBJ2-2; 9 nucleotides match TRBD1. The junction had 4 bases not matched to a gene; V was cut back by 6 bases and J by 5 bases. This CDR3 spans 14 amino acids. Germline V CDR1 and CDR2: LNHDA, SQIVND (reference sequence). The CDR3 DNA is TGTGCCAGTAGGAGGACAGGGGAAACCGGGGAGCTGTTTTTT. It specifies CASRRTGETGELFF.

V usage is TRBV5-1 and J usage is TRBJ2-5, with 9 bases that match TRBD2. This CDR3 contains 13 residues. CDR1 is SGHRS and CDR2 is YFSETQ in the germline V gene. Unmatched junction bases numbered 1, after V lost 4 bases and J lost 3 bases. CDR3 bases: TGCGCCAGCAGCGGCGGGGGGGAAGAGACCCAGTACTTC. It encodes CASSGGGEETQYF.

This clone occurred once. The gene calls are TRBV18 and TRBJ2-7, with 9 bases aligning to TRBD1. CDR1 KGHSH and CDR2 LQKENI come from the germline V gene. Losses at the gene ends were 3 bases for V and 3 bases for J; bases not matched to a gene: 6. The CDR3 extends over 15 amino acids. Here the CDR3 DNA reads TGTGCCAGCTCACCTACAGGGGGCGAAGTCTACGAGCAGTACTTC. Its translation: CASSPTGGEVYEQYF.

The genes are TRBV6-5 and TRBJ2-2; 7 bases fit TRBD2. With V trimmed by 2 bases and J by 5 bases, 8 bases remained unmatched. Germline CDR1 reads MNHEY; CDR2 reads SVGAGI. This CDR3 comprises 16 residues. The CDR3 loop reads CASSYAREGRTGELFF. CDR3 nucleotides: TGTGCCAGCAGTTACGCAAGGGAGGGGAGGACCGGGGAGCTGTTTTTT.